This TCR beta chain is drawn from a study of cytomegalovirus exposure and HLA in healthy donors. Study background: For the roughly 390 genotyped donors, over 80% fell within the Caucasian-associated ancestry cluster.

Primers for the PCR totalled 60 Vbeta and 13 Jbeta. Profiled with immunoSEQ multiplex PCR; TCRdb holds only in-frame clones, not every one. The repertoire consists of approximately 79,000 clones, with around 68% occurring once and the leading ten covering under 10%. The length of the CDR3 is 14 residues. Germline CDR1 is KGHSH and CDR2 is LQKENI. V gave up 2 bases and J gave up 7 bases, with 14 bases separating them. Details on this clone: Its specificity is unknown.

Regarding the study as a whole: With high specificity and sensitivity, the classifier reportedly diagnosed cytomegalovirus status. From TCR beta sequences, most subjects' HLA-A and HLA-B alleles were reportedly predicted accurately.

The sequenced sample consisted of PBMCs. This sequence was found in a man between 35 and 55 years old in good health and CMV-seropositive. The chain employs TRBV18 and TRBJ1-1; D unclear. The CDR3 loop is CASSPTWELNEAFF. As DNA, the CDR3 is TGTGCCAGCTCACCAACGTGGGAGTTGAATGAAGCTTTCTTT.